One and the same sample provided the 3 T cell receptor beta chains below, sequenced in a study of blood T cells in healthy people across ages. The use of a sample-barcoded 5' primer and a J-beta primer mix characterized a second PCR of about 7 to 12 cycles. Via MiXCR, TCRdb re-called the 5' RACE reads, giving one row per CDR3 protein. The sample holds 1.2 million to 1.5 million distinct CDR3 sequences; 59% are singletons and the top ten take over 5.5%. The sequencing input was blood. These receptors all stem from a young man in good health.

V is TRBV19 and J is TRBJ2-2, with TRBD2 matching over 8 bases. Germline V gene lookup returns CDR1 LNHDA and CDR2 SQIVND (reference sequence). With 3 bases clipped from V and 3 bases from J, the junction kept 3 bases outside the gene matches. CDR3 length: 15 amino acids. The CDR3 DNA reads TGTGCCAGTAGTATCGGACTAGCTGACACCGGGGAGCTGTTTTTT. Its protein product is CASSIGLADTGELFF. Looking up the rest from reference TRBV19 and TRBJ2-2 gives the full variable domain: DGGITQSPKYLFRKEGQNVTLSCEQNLNHDAMYWYRQDPGQGLRLIYYSQIVNDFQKGDIAEGYSVSREKKESFPLTVTSAQKNPTAFYLCASSIGLADTGELFFGEGSRLTVL.

This clonotype was detected once. V and J are TRBV27 and TRBJ2-5; D may be TRBD1 or TRBD2 (5 bases each). The V gene lost 0 bases and the J gene lost 4 bases, with 18 bases spanning the gap. This CDR3 is 17 amino acids long. Germline CDR1 reads MNHEY; CDR2 reads SMNVEV (reference sequence). CDR3 coding DNA: TGTGCCAGCAGTTTATCAGGTGGGACGGCGAGGGGAGAGACCCAGTACTTC. Protein: CASSLSGGTARGETQYF.

The chain is built from TRBV27 and TRBJ1-2; D is possibly TRBD1 (5 bases). CDR3 length equals 16 residues. V lost 3 bases, J lost 8 bases, and 22 bases lay in between. Looked up from germline, CDR1 is MNHEY and CDR2 is SMNVEV (reference sequence). The CDR3 loop is CASSFLNSSGWKGYTF. For the CDR3, the DNA is TGTGCCAGCAGTTTTCTCAATTCATCAGGGTGGAAAGGCTACACCTTC.